These 15 T cell receptor beta chains came from one sample sequenced in a study of graft-versus-host responses after intestinal transplantation. Their recognized antigens are unknown. The assay was immunoSEQ multiplex PCR, and TCRdb's table has in-frame clones only and misses some. The table lists 90,000 to 150,000 clones, about 95% of them singletons. The specimen comprised unstimulated CD8+ T cells sorted from spleen or lymph node cells, sampled before intestinal transplant. All receptors derive from a human donor who received an intestinal transplant.

The chain couples TRBV18 to TRBJ1-4; D is undetermined. V was clipped by 0 bases and J by 4 bases, with 9 bases between them. CDR3 length: 15 residues. Germline CDR1 and CDR2: KGHSH and LQKENI. CDR3 nucleotides: TGTGCCAGCTCACCACCGCCAGAAGATAATGAAAAACTGTTTTTT. It yields the protein CASSPPPEDNEKLFF.

This clone has just a few counts. The chain uses TRBV9 and TRBJ1-1, with 7 nucleotides matching TRBD1. This CDR3 contains 18 residues. The J segment lost 3 bases and the V segment lost 2 bases, leaving 16 bases of the junction unmatched. CDR1 and CDR2 (germline): SGDLS, YYNGEE. The CDR3 loop reads CASSVSRTGDGIHTEAFF. In DNA form, the CDR3 reads TGTGCCAGCAGCGTTTCGAGGACAGGAGATGGAATTCACACTGAAGCTTTCTTT.

The V call is TRBV6-5, the J call TRBJ2-3; the D is unclear. The CDR3 sequence is 13 residues long. Per germline, CDR1 MNHEY and CDR2 SVGAGI. Trimming pared 2 bases from V and 2 bases from J, leaving 5 bases between. In DNA form, the CDR3 reads TGTGCCAGCAGTTACGGCCACACAGATACGCAGTATTTT. Its translation: CASSYGHTDTQYF.

CDR3 in amino acids: CASRGGQTNYGYTF. The CDR3 DNA is TGTGCCAGTAGGGGCGGACAAACTAACTATGGCTACACCTTC. The chain is built from TRBV19 and TRBJ1-2; TRBD1 is a possible D gene (5 bases). Trimming removed 6 bases at V and 0 bases at J, with 11 bases between. Looked up from germline, CDR1 is LNHDA and CDR2 is SQIVND (reference sequence). This CDR3 has 14 residues.

The chain recombines TRBV10-1 with TRBJ2-1, with D possibly being TRBD2 (6 bases). Germline V gene lookup returns CDR1 WNHNN and CDR2 SYGVQD (reference sequence). This CDR3 contains 17 residues. V lost 9 bases and J lost 6, with 27 bases in between. For the CDR3, the DNA is TGCGCCAGGAATAAATCGCCTTTGGTGGAGGGATGCAATGAGCAGTTCTTC. Its protein product is CARNKSPLVEGCNEQFF.

This chain joins TRBV15 and TRBJ2-7; D is perhaps TRBD1 (5 bases). In germline, CDR1 is LNHNV, CDR2 YYDKDF (reference sequence). The CDR3 spans 14 residues. V was trimmed by 1 base and J by 3 bases, leaving 10 bases between them. CDR3 sequence: CATSRVGQGYEQYF. The CDR3 DNA reads as TGTGCCACCAGCAGAGTGGGGCAGGGCTACGAGCAGTACTTC.

V and J are TRBV9 and TRBJ1-4, with D possibly TRBD1 on 5 matching bases. Germline CDR1 reads SGDLS; CDR2 reads YYNGEE. Trimming took off 3 bases at V and 2 bases at J, with 11 bases between the two ends. This CDR3 is built from 15 residues. CDR3 amino acids: CASSGEGSTNEKLFF. The CDR3 coding sequence is TGTGCCAGCAGCGGGGAGGGGTCGACTAATGAAAAACTGTTTTTT.

The V call is TRBV6-6, the J call TRBJ2-7; 7 nucleotides align to TRBD2. Germline V gene lookup returns CDR1 MNHNY and CDR2 SVGAGI (reference sequence). CDR3 length: 15 residues. Trimming cost V 0 bases and J 2 bases; bases outside gene matches: 4. The CDR3 sequence is CASSYSTRGAYEQYF. CDR3 DNA: TGTGCCAGCAGTTACTCGACTCGGGGGGCCTACGAGCAGTACTTC.

The V and J genes are TRBV5-1 and TRBJ2-3, with TRBD2 matching over 10 bases. Germline V gene sequence: CDR1 SGHRS, CDR2 YFSETQ. This CDR3 region has 17 residues. Trimming took 1 base from V and 6 from J; bases not matched to a gene: 11. The CDR3 sequence: CASSLKSASGRWDTQYF. The CDR3 bases are TGCGCCAGCAGCTTGAAGTCGGCTAGCGGGAGATGGGATACGCAGTATTTT. Full variable domain (missing parts from reference TRBV5-1 and TRBJ2-3): KAGVTQTPRYLIKTRGQQVTLSCSPISGHRSVSWYQQTPGQGLQFLFEYFSETQRNKGNFPGRFSGRQFSNSRSEMNVSTLELGDSALYLCASSLKSASGRWDTQYFGPGTRLTVL.

J is TRBJ2-5 and V is TRBV5-1, with TRBD1 identical over 7 bases. Germline V lookup: CDR1 SGHRS, CDR2 YFSETQ. The CDR3 is made up of 15 amino acids. The V and J ends lost 4 bases and 7 bases, in that order; junction bases with no gene match: 13. The CDR3 reads CASSHWGRTGRTQYF. The CDR3 nucleotides are TGCGCCAGCAGCCACTGGGGGCGGACAGGCAGGACCCAGTACTTC.

The chain employs TRBV5-5 and TRBJ2-7; D ambiguous. Trimming left V 4 bases short and J 3 bases short, with 11 bases between. The length of the CDR3 is 13 residues. CDR1 and CDR2 (germline): SGHKS, YYEKEE (reference sequence). The CDR3 loop is CASSLVSYYEQYF. CDR3 DNA: TGTGCCAGCAGCCTAGTCAGCTACTACGAGCAGTACTTC.

The CDR3 bases are TGTGCCAGCAGTTTATCCCAGGGGAACACTGAAGCTTTCTTT. Translated, it gives CASSLSQGNTEAFF. The chain carries TRBV28 and TRBJ1-1; a weak D match, TRBD1 (5 bases). CDR3 size: 14 residues. The germline CDR1 and CDR2 sequences are MDHEN and SYDVKM. The V gene lost 1 base and the J gene lost 1 base, with 7 bases spanning the gap.

J is TRBJ2-7 and V is TRBV19, with 8 bases matching TRBD2. The CDR3 has 15 residues. J lost 4 bases, V lost 9 bases, and 14 bases had no gene match. CDR1 and CDR2 from the germline V gene are LNHDA and SQIVND (reference sequence). CDR3 bases: TGTGCCAGCGGGAACTGGGGGCTAGCGGGTTACGAGCAGTACTTC. It encodes CASGNWGLAGYEQYF.

The V gene is TRBV5-1, the J gene TRBJ2-7; D is unresolved. Trimming stripped 5 bases from V and 3 bases from J, with 9 bases between. CDR1 is SGHRS and CDR2 is YFSETQ in the germline V gene. The CDR3 consists of 12 residues. The CDR3 bases are TGCGCCAGCAGTCCCACAAGCTACGAGCAGTACTTC. As protein: CASSPTSYEQYF.

The chain employs TRBV7-2 and TRBJ2-1; D gene unclear. This CDR3 spans 12 amino acids. The ends were cut back, 4 bases at V and 7 bases at J, with 8 bases in the middle. Germline values: CDR1 SGHTA, CDR2 FQGNSA. In nucleotides, the CDR3 is TGTGCCAGCAGCTACAGCGTGAATGAGCAGTTCTTC. Amino acids: CASSYSVNEQFF.